The sequence of this T cell receptor beta chain was determined in a study of blood T cell repertoires in COVID-19 (dated by TCRdb to 2020 to 2022). In the study overall: Samples from collaborators originated in the United States, Italy and Spain and spanned both the acute and convalescent phases of COVID-19. The prospective study material was composed of cDNA or gDNA derived from T cells, B-cell-depleted T cells, or PBMCs. Subjects who had been exposed to COVID-19, were actively infected with it, or had recovered from it provided the deeply sampled blood TCRbeta repertoires that made up the dataset. The repertoires were released in a freely available public database meant as a resource for research on the immune response to SARS-CoV-2. Samples were obtained from the ongoing ImmuneRACE study (first 160 participants) and from 1,254 subjects provided by 6 global collaborators. The sample metadata nearly always contained a de-identified subject ID, COVID-19 status, age in years and sex. Where HLA class I and class II types were available, the types were taken from metadata supplied by the sample provider, not from assay-based typing. Broader findings and caveats from the paper: The amount of clinical and demographic metadata varied by source and participant and was provided uncurated.

Enrolling through a virtual design, the prospective study's participants ranged in age from about 18 to 89 years and lived across about two dozen United States geographic areas. To assign participants to cohorts, the prospective study relied on clinical history that participants themselves reported in a screening survey and a study questionnaire. For ImmuneRACE Cohort 3, a participant was defined as recovered based on two consecutive negative NP/OP PCR tests, clearance by a healthcare professional, or resolution of symptoms. Each participant in the prospective study had whole blood, serum and a nasopharyngeal or oropharyngeal swab collected by mobile phlebotomists. Prospective study participants could optionally give additional blood draws and questionnaires over an approximately 2-month period. Before DNA extraction, prospective study blood samples were shipped either frozen or at room temperature.

As encoded in the germline V gene (reference sequence), CDR1 is LNHNV while CDR2 is YYDKDF. From cysteine to phenylalanine, the CDR3 is 15 amino acids long. The read is trimmed to its CDR3 DNA, 45 bases read in frame from base 1. The junction shows trimming of 1 base on V and 2 bases on J, plus 11 bases between the germline ends. The immunoSEQ Assay, a bias-controlled multiplex PCR, was used to amplify TCRbeta CDR3 regions from genomic DNA. Per the source publication's procedure: The number of nucleated cells in each sample was estimated by amplification of reference gene primers within the assay. To quantify the absolute abundance of each unique TCRbeta CDR3 rearrangement, sequence reads were collapsed and filtered. For each sample, productive Simpson clonality was calculated by taking the square root of Simpson's diversity index across productive rearrangements. TCRdb limited this immuneACCESS table to in-frame rearrangements with V and J called. A share of clones is missing; checked studies link under half to unresolved V genes, and the rest is unexplained. The DNA gave D and trimming, while V, J and clone size come from that table. The sample has over 400,000 clones on record, 75% to 90% of them singletons. The leading ten clones occupy approximately 8.3% of the sample.

Turning to this clone: No cognate antigen has been identified for it. Base quality data are lacking; no much larger clone is found one base away.

The sequence is built from TRBV15 and TRBJ1-1; the D gene is not confidently resolved. The origin of this receptor is a woman aged 60-70 years who had recovered from COVID-19. The sample comprised PBMCs or T cells enriched from blood (not recorded which). This receptor carries the CDR3 CATSRARPVNTEAFF. The DNA sequence reads TGTGCCACCAGCAGAGCTCGTCCAGTTAACACTGAAGCTTTCTTT. Joined to the reference TRBV15 and TRBJ1-1 proteins, this CDR3 gives the full variable domain: DAMVIQNPRYQVTQFGKPVTLSCSQTLNHNVMYWYQQKSSQAPKLLFHYYDKDFNNEADTPDNFQSRRPNTSFCFLDIRSPGLGDTAMYLCATSRARPVNTEAFFGQGTRLTVV.